The 29 T cell receptor beta chains in this list originate from one sample, sequenced in a study of response to subunit inactivated influenza vaccine. MiXCR, applied by TCRdb to the RT-PCR reads, yields one record per CDR3 protein. The sample contains about 650,000 distinct CDR3 sequences, around a sixth of which appear only once. The source material was PBMCs from blood, sampled 12 days after vaccination. Receptor source: a man aged 45-60 years who received an inactivated influenza vaccine.

The sample holds a few counts of this clonotype. J is TRBJ2-7 and V is TRBV25-1; 8 bases match TRBD1. The V segment lost 3 bases and the J segment 1 base; nucleotides outside the gene matches: 2. CDR3 size: 14 residues. Germline V gene lookup returns CDR1 MGHDK and CDR2 SYGVNS. CDR3 DNA: TGTGCCAGCAGTGACCACAGGGGGTCCTACGAGCAGTACTTC. Its translation is CASSDHRGSYEQYF.

The chain combines TRBV4-3 with TRBJ1-2; maybe TRBD1 (5 bases). V was cut by 0 bases and J by 3 bases, with 14 bases left in between. From germline, CDR1 is LGHNA and CDR2 YSLEER. This CDR3 region has 16 residues. CDR3 in amino acids: CASSQDDRQFYYGYTF. As DNA, the CDR3 is TGCGCCAGCAGCCAAGATGATAGACAGTTCTACTATGGCTACACCTTC.

This clonotype was seen ten or more times. The genes are TRBV5-1 and TRBJ2-2; TRBD1 matches at 8 bases. Per germline, CDR1 SGHRS and CDR2 YFSETQ. The CDR3 has 16 amino acids. Trimming took 4 bases from V and 6 from J; bases not matched to a gene: 11. The CDR3 reads CASSLTGAQISGELFF. The CDR3 nucleotides read TGCGCCAGCAGCCTGACAGGGGCGCAGATATCCGGGGAGCTGTTTTTT.

This clonotype was seen more than once but under ten times. The chain combines TRBV10-3 with TRBJ2-7; 9 nucleotides line up with TRBD2. Per germline, CDR1 ENHRY and CDR2 SYGVKD. The CDR3 totals 16 residues. The ends lost 8 bases at V and 5 bases at J; junction bases unmatched: 16. For the CDR3, the DNA is TGTGCCATCGGGGGGAGGGTAGCGGGAGTTCATAACGAGCAGTACTTC. Protein product: CAIGGRVAGVHNEQYF.

This rearrangement joins TRBV5-1 to TRBJ2-7; TRBD1 matches at 8 bases. Trimming took 0 bases from V and 5 from J; bases not matched to a gene: 4. The CDR3 consists of 14 residues. CDR1 and CDR2 (germline): SGHRS, YFSETQ. The CDR3 DNA reads TGCGCCAGCAGCTTGGCTGTGACAGGGGACGAGCAGTACTTC. Amino acid sequence: CASSLAVTGDEQYF.

V and J are TRBV2 and TRBJ2-3; 9 nucleotides agree with TRBD1. The CDR3 extends over 16 amino acids. The junction had 5 bases not matched to a gene; V was cut back by 4 bases and J by 0 bases. Per germline, CDR1 SNHLY and CDR2 FYNNEI. As DNA, the CDR3 is TGTGCCAGCAGTGGGGGGGACAGGGACAGCACAGATACGCAGTATTTT. It codes for CASSGGDRDSTDTQYF.

In this sample, this clonotype turned up a few times. The chain carries TRBV6-5 and TRBJ2-7; 8 bases map to TRBD2. Per the germline V gene, CDR1 is MNHEY and CDR2 is SVGAGI. V gave up 0 bases and J gave up 3 bases; unmatched junction bases: 7. This CDR3 region has 16 residues. This CDR3 is CASSYSFSGVGYEQYF. The CDR3 region has the DNA TGTGCCAGCAGTTACTCCTTTAGCGGGGTGGGCTACGAGCAGTACTTC.

The gene calls are TRBV6-1 and TRBJ2-1, with TRBD2 identical over 7 bases. The CDR3 has 17 amino acids. CDR1 and CDR2 from the germline V gene are MNHNS and SASEGT. V shed 6 bases, J shed 0 bases, and the junction held 11 bases outside the gene matches. CDR3 DNA: TGTGCCAGCAGGACCCGGAAGCGGGGTACCTCCTACAATGAGCAGTTCTTC. It is translated as CASRTRKRGTSYNEQFF.

The CDR3 here is CASSLGLGGGYNEQFF. CDR3 in DNA: TGTGCCAGCAGCTTGGGGCTAGGTGGTGGTTACAATGAGCAGTTCTTC. This rearrangement joins TRBV11-2 to TRBJ2-1; a possible D gene is TRBD1 (5 bases). CDR3 length: 16 amino acids. V lost 3 bases and J lost 4, with 16 bases in between. Germline CDR1 reads SGHAT; CDR2 reads FQNNGV.

This clonotype was observed a few times. The V call is TRBV5-1, the J call TRBJ2-2; no reliable D call. Germline loops: CDR1 SGHRS, CDR2 YFSETQ. V lost 4 bases and J lost 0, with 10 bases in between. This CDR3 contains 15 residues. The CDR3 is CASSPGPTNTGELFF. As DNA, the CDR3 is TGCGCCAGCAGCCCCGGGCCGACGAACACCGGGGAGCTGTTTTTT.

This chain connects TRBV29-1 to TRBJ2-1, with D perhaps TRBD1 (6 bases). Trimming took 5 bases from V and 1 from J, leaving 15 bases between them. The length of the CDR3 is 15 residues. Germline V gene lookup returns CDR1 SQVTM and CDR2 ANQGSEA. CDR3: CSVKTGHISYNEQFF. The CDR3 DNA is TGCAGCGTTAAGACAGGTCACATATCCTACAATGAGCAGTTCTTC.

This clonotype was detected only a few times. The chain combines TRBV6-2 or TRBV6-3 with TRBJ2-6, with unresolved D. With 8 bases removed from V and 3 bases from J, the gap between germline ends came to 8 bases. CDR1 MNHEY and CDR2 SVGEGT come from the germline V gene. There are 13 residues in the CDR3. CDR3 in amino acids: CASRRFGANVLTF. The CDR3 nucleotides are TGTGCCAGCCGCCGATTTGGGGCCAACGTCCTGACTTTC.

This clonotype showed up many times. The chain links TRBV20-1 to TRBJ2-5; no clear D. Germline V lookup: CDR1 DFQATT, CDR2 SNEGSKA (reference sequence). CDR3 length equals 12 residues. Trimming stripped 1 base from V and 3 bases from J, with 6 bases between. The CDR3 reads CSARVYKETQYF. The CDR3 DNA follows: TGCAGTGCTAGAGTGTACAAAGAGACCCAGTACTTC.

The V gene is TRBV7-2, the J gene TRBJ1-6, with D unresolved. This CDR3 spans 14 amino acids. Germline loops: CDR1 SGHTA, CDR2 FQGNSA. V was pared by 5 bases and J by 0 bases, with 5 bases between. For the CDR3, the DNA is TGTGCCAGCAGCCATCCCTCCTATAATTCACCCCTCCACTTT. Encoded protein: CASSHPSYNSPLHF.

This sequence joins TRBV7-7 and TRBJ2-3; 7 bases line up with TRBD1. After removal of 2 bases from V and 2 bases from J, the junction contained 4 bases not matched to a gene. This CDR3 has 15 amino acids. Germline CDR1 and CDR2: SSHAT and FNYEAQ (reference sequence). CDR3 nucleotides: TGTGCCAGCAGCTTAACCGGGACAGCCACAGATACGCAGTATTTT. Its translation: CASSLTGTATDTQYF.

In this sample, this clonotype turned up a few times. The chain combines TRBV29-1 with TRBJ2-3; 10 bases match TRBD1. The CDR3 covers 15 residues. Germline CDR1 is SQVTM and CDR2 is ANQGSEA. With V trimmed by 7 bases and J by 2 bases, 9 bases remained unmatched. DNA of the CDR3: TGCAGCGAATCGGGACAGGGGACGGCCACAGATACGCAGTATTTT. Protein product: CSESGQGTATDTQYF.

V gene TRBV5-1 combines with J gene TRBJ2-7; TRBD2 matches 12 bases. The CDR3 extends over 20 amino acids. Germline V gene lookup returns CDR1 SGHRS and CDR2 YFSETQ. The junction had 16 bases not matched to a gene; V was cut back by 0 bases and J by 3 bases. In nucleotides, the CDR3 is TGCGCCAGCAGCTTGGCGGCTAGCGGGAGGGTCCTAACCCAGAACTACGAGCAGTACTTC. It specifies CASSLAASGRVLTQNYEQYF.

This clonotype was observed a handful of times. The chain couples TRBV29-1 to TRBJ2-5, with 14 bases matching TRBD2. Germline CDR1 reads SQVTM; CDR2 reads ANQGSEA. The CDR3 consists of 14 residues. The V gene end was trimmed by 6 bases and the J gene end by 4 bases; junction bases not matched to a gene: 4. The CDR3 spells CSVGLAGGRETQYF. CDR3 coding DNA: TGCAGCGTCGGACTAGCGGGAGGACGAGAGACCCAGTACTTC. Looking up the rest from reference TRBV29-1 and TRBJ2-5 gives the full variable domain: SAVISQKPSRDICQRGTSLTIQCQVDSQVTMMFWYRQQPGQSLTLIATANQGSEATYESGFVIDKFPISRPNLTFSTLTVSNMSPEDSSIYLCSVGLAGGRETQYFGPGTRLLVL.

In this sample, this clonotype turned up a few times. J is TRBJ1-1 and V is TRBV4-3; possible D gene TRBD1, 5 bases. The V gene lost 1 base and the J gene lost 1 base, with 10 bases spanning the gap. CDR1 and CDR2 from the germline V gene are LGHNA and YSLEER. This CDR3 region has 15 residues. This chain's CDR3 is CASSQGVTENTEAFF. The CDR3 nucleotides read TGCGCCAGCAGCCAAGGGGTGACAGAGAACACTGAAGCTTTCTTT.

This clonotype was counted only a few times. V is TRBV6-1 and J is TRBJ1-5; no firm D call. There are 13 residues in the CDR3. Germline V gene data show CDR1 as MNHNS and CDR2 as SASEGT. V was cut by 6 bases and J by 4 bases, with 10 bases left in between. CDR3 residues: CASSSYQNQPQHF. In nucleotides, the CDR3 is TGTGCCAGCAGCTCTTACCAGAATCAGCCCCAGCATTTT.

The sample holds a few counts of this clonotype. The chain is built from TRBV5-1 and TRBJ2-3; possible D gene TRBD2, 5 bases. CDR3 length: 14 amino acids. Trimming stripped 5 bases from V and 8 bases from J, with 18 bases between. From germline, CDR1 is SGHRS and CDR2 YFSETQ. The CDR3 DNA reads as TGCGCCAGCAGAGTTTCCCCCTCGGAGGTTACGCAGTATTTT. As protein: CASRVSPSEVTQYF. The full variable domain, completed using reference TRBV5-1 and TRBJ2-3, is KAGVTQTPRYLIKTRGQQVTLSCSPISGHRSVSWYQQTPGQGLQFLFEYFSETQRNKGNFPGRFSGRQFSNSRSEMNVSTLELGDSALYLCASRVSPSEVTQYFGPGTRLTVL.

The chain uses TRBV6-5 and TRBJ2-7; a weak D match, TRBD2 (6 bases). CDR3 size: 15 residues. Per the germline V gene, CDR1 is MNHEY and CDR2 is SVGAGI. Trimming took 6 bases from V and 0 from J, leaving 15 bases between them. CDR3 region: CASRWGSGGSYEQYF. The CDR3 DNA follows: TGTGCCAGCAGGTGGGGGTCCGGGGGCTCCTACGAGCAGTACTTC.

The DNA for the CDR3 is TGTGCCAGCAGTGAAGCACCGGGAGGGACCTCCTACGAGCAGTACTTC. This translates into CASSEAPGGTSYEQYF. This chain joins TRBV6-1 and TRBJ2-7; 8 nucleotides agree with TRBD2. CDR3 length: 16 residues. J gave up 0 bases and V 0 bases, and 4 bases lay outside the gene matches. Germline values: CDR1 MNHNS, CDR2 SASEGT.

This clonotype was seen a few times. The chain carries TRBV3-1 and TRBJ2-7; 12 nucleotides agree with TRBD2. The ends lost 4 bases at V and 0 bases at J; junction bases unmatched: 4. Germline V gives CDR1 LGHDT, CDR2 YNNKEL (reference sequence). The CDR3 totals 16 residues. Written as DNA, the CDR3 is TGTGCCAGCAGCCCGACTAGCGGGAGTGGCTCCTACGAGCAGTACTTC. This sequence encodes CASSPTSGSGSYEQYF.

DNA of the CDR3: TGCAGTGCTCCTAGCGGGAGGGCCACCGAGCAGTACTTC. It is translated as CSAPSGRATEQYF. The J gene is TRBJ2-7, the V gene TRBV20-1; 12 bases match TRBD2. This CDR3 is 13 amino acids long. The germline V gene encodes CDR1 DFQATT and CDR2 SNEGSKA (reference sequence). Losses at the gene ends were 5 bases for V and 6 bases for J; bases not matched to a gene: 5.

This sequence joins TRBV3-1 and TRBJ2-7; D is unclear. This CDR3 has 14 amino acids. V lost 5 bases and J lost 2, with 13 bases in between. CDR1 and CDR2 (germline): LGHDT, YNNKEL (reference sequence). CDR3 loop: CASSKSPTTYEQYF. The CDR3 region has the DNA TGTGCCAGCAGCAAAAGCCCGACAACCTACGAGCAGTACTTC.

This chain joins TRBV15 and TRBJ1-2, with 9 bases fitting TRBD1. The CDR3 covers 16 residues. Looked up from germline, CDR1 is LNHNV and CDR2 is YYDKDF (reference sequence). Trimming at V came to 1 base and at J to 7 bases, leaving 10 bases not matched to a gene. The CDR3 loop is CATSRGLGQGGFGYTF. The CDR3, as DNA: TGTGCCACCAGCAGAGGACTGGGACAGGGAGGTTTTGGCTACACCTTC. Complete variable domain (other parts from reference TRBV15 and TRBJ1-2): DAMVIQNPRYQVTQFGKPVTLSCSQTLNHNVMYWYQQKSSQAPKLLFHYYDKDFNNEADTPDNFQSRRPNTSFCFLDIRSPGLGDTAMYLCATSRGLGQGGFGYTFGSGTRLTVV.

The chain couples TRBV10-2 to TRBJ2-1; D remains ambiguous. The CDR3 covers 12 residues. CDR1 is WSHSY and CDR2 is SAAADI in the germline V gene. Between the trimmed V and J ends, which lost 3 bases and 7 bases, there was a span of 7 bases. Here the CDR3 DNA reads TGCGCCAGCAGTGAAGGCCTTAATGAGCAGTTCTTC. Translated, it gives CASSEGLNEQFF.

This clonotype was observed a handful of times. The CDR3 region has the DNA TGTGCCAGCAGCGTGGCAGGGGGCGTATTTGGGGCCAACGTCCTGACTTTC. It specifies CASSVAGGVFGANVLTF. The V and J genes are TRBV9 and TRBJ2-6; 8 bases agree with TRBD1. This CDR3 comprises 17 residues. Germline lookup yields CDR1 SGDLS and CDR2 YYNGEE. J gave up 3 bases and V 2 bases, and 7 bases lay outside the gene matches. Full variable domain (missing parts from reference TRBV9 and TRBJ2-6): DSGVTQTPKHLITATGQRVTLRCSPRSGDLSVYWYQQSLDQGLQFLIQYYNGEERAKGNILERFSAQQFPDLHSELNLSSLELGDSALYFCASSVAGGVFGANVLTFGAGSRLTVL.